This T cell receptor beta chain appears in the sequencing data of a study of T cell repertoires in cytomegalovirus infection (dated by TCRdb to the late 2010s). With regard to the full study: Because public TCR beta signatures pointed to carriage of CMV infection together with the matching HLA type, the HLA type of each donor mattered for the analysis. The research as a whole found: Carriers of CMV infection plus the relevant HLA type were discriminated by the cumulative frequency of public TCR beta family members in the study cohort and in an independent 352-donor cohort. In the ex vivo response, HLA-C-restricted CMV-specific TCR beta clonotypes were dominant, and in two of eight donors the single most frequent clonotype came from this HLA-C-restricted group.

Relative to germline, V is 2 bases shorter and J is 3 bases shorter, with 10 bases between their ends. The germline V gene yields MDHEN for CDR1 and SYDVKM for CDR2. The CDR3 runs 14 residues from the cysteine to the phenylalanine. The DNA shown is the 42-base CDR3, in frame from base 1. The sequencing machine was an Illumina HiSeq 1500. TCRdb redid the processing of the public reads, applying fastp at Q25 and MiXCR, and retained in-frame beta chains. CDR3 protein sequences are deduplicated, and each keeps its most common genes and DNA. The sample has around 260,000 distinct CDR3 sequences on record, over 20% of them singletons. The top ten hold 14% of the sample. In the case of this clonotype: Its antigen specificity is not known. No much larger clone is present one base from it, and per-base qualities are unavailable.

What was sequenced was PBMCs. This TCR was recovered from a human donor in good health (CMV status not recorded). Some clones in this sample may be carry-over from other donors' samples. The chain is encoded by TRBV28 joined to TRBJ1-2; the D gene remains uncertain. CDR3 region: CASSLGPPDYGYTF. The DNA sequence is TGTGCCAGCAGTTTAGGCCCCCCAGACTATGGCTACACCTTC.